Detailed here is one TCR beta chain. Its antigen is undetermined. This sample is part of a study of T-cell reconstitution after alpha-beta-depleted transplantation in children. Study results and limitations: Several hundred expanded graft clones reportedly were the source of alpha-beta T cells about two months after transplant.

Unique molecular identifiers were incorporated when the TCRbeta library was constructed. TCRdb recomputed calls from the PCR reads with MiXCR, one row per CDR3 protein. The sample has 600,000 to 800,000 distinct CDR3 sequences, roughly 13% seen once. This receptor was taken from a girl aged 2-9 years with congenital amegakaryocytic thrombocytopenia, due to receive a stem cell transplant. The sequenced sample was PBMCs, obtained before TCRalphabeta/CD19-depleted stem cell transplant.

CDR3 DNA sequence: TGCAGCGTAGACAGGGGGGTAGAGACCCAGTACTTC. It specifies CSVDRGVETQYF. This chain connects TRBV29-1 to TRBJ2-5; 9 bases map to TRBD1. After removal of 6 bases from V and 4 bases from J, the junction contained 3 bases not matched to a gene. The CDR3 extends over 12 amino acids. Germline V lookup: CDR1 SQVTM, CDR2 ANQGSEA.